Below, 28 T cell receptor beta chains from the same sample are listed, as sequenced in a study of T cell responses to AZD1222 COVID-19 vaccine. TCRdb's table, derived via immunoSEQ multiplex PCR, lists solely in-frame clones and lacks some. The table lists approximately 150,000 clones, 85% to 90% of them singletons. The sample here was peripheral blood, taken 28 days after the second dose of the MenACWY control vaccine. The receptors originated from an adult who received the MenACWY meningococcal vaccine as a control.

On this clone: One base away lies a much larger clone, so this may be a sequencing read error. This sample includes further DNA sequences coding for the same CDR3. The V call is TRBV5-6, the J call TRBJ1-2, with D uncertain. V was trimmed by 2 bases and J by 4 bases, leaving 12 bases between them. Germline CDR1 and CDR2: SGHDT and YYEEEE. The CDR3 is 14 amino acids. The CDR3 loop is CASSLFGRLYGYTF. As DNA, the CDR3 is TGTGCCAGCAGCTTATTCGGCAGGCTCTATGGCTACACCTTC. Combining the CDR3 with reference TRBV5-6 and TRBJ1-2 gives the whole variable domain DAGVTQSPTHLIKTRGQQVTLRCSPKSGHDTVSWYQQALGQGPQFIFQYYEEEERQRGNFPDRFSGHQFPNYSSELNVNALLLGDSALYLCASSLFGRLYGYTFGSGTRLTVV.

This clone was seen just once. The rearrangement joins TRBV24-1 to TRBJ2-1, with 14 bases lining up with TRBD2. This CDR3 is 15 amino acids long. Trimming removed 3 bases from V and 10 bases from J; junction bases left unmatched: 4. Germline CDR1 is KGHDR and CDR2 is SFDVKD. The CDR3 reads CATSDPGLAGVEQFF. CDR3 bases: TGTGCCACCAGTGATCCGGGACTAGCGGGAGTCGAGCAGTTCTTC.

V and J are TRBV6-5 and TRBJ1-1, with a weak D call TRBD1 (6 bases). Looked up from germline, CDR1 is MNHEY and CDR2 is SVGAGI. V was cut by 2 bases and J by 8 bases, with 15 bases left in between. CDR3 length: 14 residues. The CDR3 reads CASSYRQEIPEAFF. The CDR3 DNA follows: TGTGCCAGCAGTTACAGACAGGAGATCCCCGAAGCTTTCTTT.

The chain links TRBV3-1 (or the pseudogene TRBV3-2) to TRBJ1-2; D call uncertain. V lost 4 bases, J lost 8 bases, and 11 bases lay in between. The CDR3 length is 12 residues. The V gene's germline CDR1 is LGHDT and CDR2 YNNKEL (reference sequence). CDR3 nucleotides: TGTGCCAGCAGCCCCCCTAAGGAAGGCTACACCTTC. It encodes CASSPPKEGYTF.

The chain employs TRBV5-4 and TRBJ2-7; 7 nucleotides align to TRBD1. CDR3 length: 14 residues. V dropped 1 base and J dropped 2; count of bases not matched to a gene: 3. Germline V gene data show CDR1 as SGHNT and CDR2 as YYREEE (reference sequence). The CDR3 DNA is TGTGCCAGCAGCTTGAGGGACAGACCCTACGAGCAGTACTTC. Translation: CASSLRDRPYEQYF.

This clone was recorded once. This chain connects TRBV29-1 to TRBJ1-1; D not certain. This CDR3 has 13 amino acids. V was pared by 2 bases and J by 5 bases, with 12 bases between. The V gene's germline CDR1 is SQVTM and CDR2 ANQGSEA. The DNA for the CDR3 is TGCAGCGTTGAATCGGTGCTTGGGACTGAAGCTTTCTTT. It codes for CSVESVLGTEAFF.

CDR3 sequence: CASSPLDRGAYEQYF. The CDR3 DNA is TGTGCCAGCTCGCCGTTAGACAGGGGCGCCTACGAGCAGTACTTC. The chain combines TRBV18 with TRBJ2-7; 8 bases line up with TRBD1. The V and J ends lost 6 bases and 2 bases, in that order; junction bases with no gene match: 9. The CDR3 has 15 amino acids. Per germline, CDR1 KGHSH and CDR2 LQKENI.

CDR3 amino acids: CASSVGVDTPIGDTEAFF. DNA of the CDR3: TGTGCCAGCAGCGTGGGGGTGGACACCCCCATCGGGGACACTGAAGCTTTCTTT. This chain connects TRBV21-1 to TRBJ1-1. TRBV21-1 is recorded as a pseudogene. The length of the CDR3 is 18 residues.

V usage is TRBV19 and J usage is TRBJ2-2; D is perhaps TRBD1 or TRBD2 (5 bases each). The V and J ends lost 6 bases and 4 bases respectively, with 15 bases between them. This CDR3 comprises 15 residues. Germline CDR1 and CDR2: LNHDA and SQIVND (reference sequence). Here the CDR3 reads CASSPWDPGTGELFF. CDR3 bases: TGTGCCAGTAGCCCCTGGGACCCGGGCACCGGGGAGCTGTTTTTT.

The gene calls are TRBV12-3 or TRBV12-4 and TRBJ1-2; TRBD1 matches at 9 bases. V trimming: 4 bases; J trimming: 6 bases; junction bases outside the gene matches: 3. The CDR3 covers 13 residues. The chain's CDR3 is CASSSTGGDGYTF. DNA for the CDR3: TGTGCCAGCAGTTCAACAGGGGGCGATGGCTACACCTTC.

This clone occurred once. CDR3 region: CSATAYNEQFF. The CDR3 nucleotides read TGCAGTGCTACTGCCTACAATGAGCAGTTCTTC. The chain recombines TRBV20-1 with TRBJ2-1; the D is unclear. There are 11 residues in the CDR3. The V and J ends lost 4 bases and 2 bases respectively, with 3 bases between them. Germline lookup yields CDR1 DFQATT and CDR2 SNEGSKA (reference sequence).

The gene calls are TRBV5-4 and TRBJ2-1; the D gene is possibly TRBD2 (5 bases). V was clipped by 3 bases and J by 7 bases, with 17 bases between them. This CDR3 comprises 15 residues. Germline V gene data show CDR1 as SGHNT and CDR2 as YYREEE (reference sequence). CDR3 sequence reads: CASSSAERVINEQFF. DNA of the CDR3: TGTGCCAGCAGCTCGGCGGAGAGGGTTATTAATGAGCAGTTCTTC.

This rearrangement joins TRBV4-3 to TRBJ2-7, with D perhaps given as TRBD1 or TRBD2 (5 bases each). There are 16 residues in the CDR3. Trimming took 4 bases from V and 3 from J, leaving 19 bases between them. The germline gives CDR1 LGHNA, CDR2 YSLEER. The CDR3 spells CASSRDVSGGYYEQYF. The DNA for the CDR3 is TGCGCCAGCAGCCGGGACGTGAGCGGAGGCTACTACGAGCAGTACTTC.

The chain links TRBV6-5 to TRBJ2-7, with TRBD1 matching 7 bases. CDR1 and CDR2 (germline): MNHEY, SVGAGI. J lost 2 bases, V lost 0 bases, and 4 bases had no gene match. The CDR3 runs 15 residues. As DNA, the CDR3 is TGTGCCAGCAGTTACTCCCACAGGGGCACCTACGAGCAGTACTTC. Its protein is CASSYSHRGTYEQYF.

The DNA of the CDR3 is TGTGCCAGCAGCTCCAACCCCGGGACAGGGAGTATCTATGGCTACACCTTC. Residues: CASSSNPGTGSIYGYTF. This chain uses TRBV7-2 with TRBJ1-2, with 9 nucleotides matching TRBD1. V dropped 4 bases and J dropped 4; count of bases not matched to a gene: 13. The germline gives CDR1 SGHTA, CDR2 FQGNSA. The CDR3 consists of 17 residues.

This clone is a singleton in its sample. The chain uses TRBV19 and TRBJ2-2; D tentatively reads TRBD1 or TRBD2 (5 bases each). CDR3 length equals 14 residues. V lost 6 bases, J lost 6 bases, and 14 bases lay in between. Per the germline V gene, CDR1 is LNHDA and CDR2 is SQIVND (reference sequence). In DNA form, the CDR3 reads TGTGCCAGTAGGTTTTTAAGGGACGCCGGGGAGCTGTTTTTT. It yields the protein CASRFLRDAGELFF.

CDR3 sequence: CASSDRPDRALLYNSPLHF. In DNA, the CDR3 is TGTGCCAGCAGTGATCGCCCGGACAGGGCGCTCCTCTATAATTCACCCCTCCACTTT. The rearrangement joins TRBV6-1 to TRBJ1-6; 8 nucleotides match TRBD1. The CDR3 length is 19 residues. The V gene end was trimmed by 3 bases and the J gene end by 3 bases; junction bases not matched to a gene: 13. From germline, CDR1 is MNHNS and CDR2 SASEGT.

The J gene is TRBJ2-1, the V gene TRBV28; D perhaps matches TRBD2 (5 bases). The CDR3 contains 14 residues. Germline CDR1 and CDR2: MDHEN and SYDVKM. V was pared by 3 bases and J by 4 bases, with 10 bases between. Here the CDR3 reads CASSLRAGYNEQFF. DNA for the CDR3: TGTGCCAGCAGTTTGAGGGCTGGGTACAATGAGCAGTTCTTC. Complete variable domain (other parts from reference TRBV28 and TRBJ2-1): DVKVTQSSRYLVKRTGEKVFLECVQDMDHENMFWYRQDPGLGLRLIYFSYDVKMKEKGDIPEGYSVSREKKERFSLILESASTNQTSMYLCASSLRAGYNEQFFGPGTRLTVL.

There are a few counts of this clone. Other DNA sequences in the same sample also yield this CDR3. The CDR3 spells CASSFLYEQYF. DNA of the CDR3: TGTGCCAGCAGTTTTCTTTACGAGCAGTACTTC. This chain uses TRBV28 with TRBJ2-7, with D unclear. The CDR3 loop spans 11 amino acids. CDR1 is MDHEN, CDR2 SYDVKM, per germline. Trimming took off 3 bases at V and 4 bases at J, with 4 bases between the two ends.

Written as DNA, the CDR3 is TGTGCCAGCAGTGTAGTTAGCCAGGGGCTGTACAATGAGCAGTTCTTC. Protein: CASSVVSQGLYNEQFF. The chain links TRBV6-1 to TRBJ2-1, with D possibly matching TRBD1 (6 bases). Germline lookup yields CDR1 MNHNS and CDR2 SASEGT. This CDR3 is 16 amino acids long. Trimming cost V 4 bases and J 4 bases, with 17 bases left between them.

The chain carries TRBV28 and TRBJ1-1; 8 bases align to TRBD1. V shed 7 bases and J 0 bases; nucleotides not matched to a gene: 4. This CDR3 is built from 14 residues. Germline CDR1 MDHEN, CDR2 SYDVKM. DNA of the CDR3: TGTGCCAGCACCGACAGGGGAGTGAACACTGAAGCTTTCTTT. This gives the protein CASTDRGVNTEAFF.

This rearrangement joins TRBV25-1 to TRBJ2-2; D is perhaps TRBD2 (6 bases). There are 15 residues in the CDR3. V lost 5 bases and J 6 bases, leaving 16 bases between the germline ends. Germline V lookup: CDR1 MGHDK, CDR2 SYGVNS. In DNA form, the CDR3 reads TGTGCCAGCAGTCAACTGGAGGGCTACGCCGGGGAGCTGTTTTTT. Protein: CASSQLEGYAGELFF.

The chain combines TRBV5-1 with TRBJ1-1; TRBD1 aligns across 9 bases. CDR1 and CDR2 (germline): SGHRS, YFSETQ. Trimming took 3 bases from V and 0 from J; bases not matched to a gene: 12. The CDR3 extends over 18 amino acids. The CDR3: CASSSRDRAYRMNTEAFF. CDR3 sequence (DNA): TGCGCCAGCAGCTCCCGGGACAGGGCCTATCGCATGAACACTGAAGCTTTCTTT.

The V and J genes are TRBV5-1 and TRBJ2-7, with 7 bases that match TRBD1. V was pared by 4 bases and J by 4 bases, with 5 bases of the junction left unmatched. This CDR3 spans 13 amino acids. The V gene's germline CDR1 is SGHRS and CDR2 YFSETQ. The CDR3 spells CASSPGTAYEQYF. Here the CDR3 DNA reads TGCGCCAGCAGCCCAGGGACAGCTTACGAGCAGTACTTC. Full variable domain (missing parts from reference TRBV5-1 and TRBJ2-7): KAGVTQTPRYLIKTRGQQVTLSCSPISGHRSVSWYQQTPGQGLQFLFEYFSETQRNKGNFPGRFSGRQFSNSRSEMNVSTLELGDSALYLCASSPGTAYEQYFGPGTRLTVT.

The genes are TRBV28 and TRBJ1-1, with D tentatively TRBD1 (6 bases). Germline V gene lookup returns CDR1 MDHEN and CDR2 SYDVKM. Trimming pared 7 bases from V and 7 bases from J, leaving 13 bases between. This CDR3 region has 12 residues. CDR3 sequence reads: CASTLVGGEAFF. CDR3 bases: TGTGCCAGCACCCTGGTAGGGGGTGAAGCTTTCTTT.

The chain combines TRBV5-4 with TRBJ2-7; 9 bases match TRBD2. The J segment lost 2 bases and the V segment lost 4 bases, leaving 7 bases of the junction unmatched. The germline V gene has CDR1 SGHNT and CDR2 YYREEE (reference sequence). This CDR3 has 15 amino acids. The CDR3 DNA sequence: TGTGCCAGCAGCCCGGCGGGAGGGACGACCTACGAGCAGTACTTC. Encoded protein: CASSPAGGTTYEQYF. The full variable domain, in which reference TRBV5-4 and TRBJ2-7 provide the parts outside the CDR3, is ETGVTQSPTHLIKTRGQQVTLRCSSQSGHNTVSWYQQALGQGPQFIFQYYREEENGRGNFPPRFSGLQFPNYSSELNVNALELDDSALYLCASSPAGGTTYEQYFGPGTRLTVT.

For this clone: Other DNA sequences in the same sample also yield this CDR3. The J gene is TRBJ1-5, the V gene TRBV28; D is unresolved. Germline CDR1 and CDR2: MDHEN and SYDVKM. Trimming stripped 3 bases from V and 5 bases from J, with 5 bases between. The CDR3 is made up of 12 amino acids. The CDR3 DNA follows: TGTGCCAGCAGTTTGGACGATCAGCCCCAGCATTTT. This translates into CASSLDDQPQHF.

The chain links TRBV2 to TRBJ2-1; no definite D call. The CDR3 sequence is 12 residues long. Germline CDR1 SNHLY, CDR2 FYNNEI. Trimming cost V 4 bases and J 6 bases, with 7 bases left between them. As DNA, the CDR3 is TGTGCCAGCAGTGGTTTGGGCAATGAGCAGTTCTTC. The encoded protein is CASSGLGNEQFF. The whole variable domain, remainder taken from reference TRBV2 and TRBJ2-1, is EPEVTQTPSHQVTQMGQEVILRCVPISNHLYFYWYRQILGQKVEFLVSFYNNEISEKSEIFDDQFSVERPDGSNFTLKIRSTKLEDSAMYFCASSGLGNEQFFGPGTRLTVL.